One sample yielded the 3 T cell receptor beta chains listed below, sequenced in a study of blood T cell repertoires in COVID-19 (dated by TCRdb to the early 2020s). Library preparation employed the immunoSEQ multiplex PCR assay. TCRdb limited this immuneACCESS table to in-frame rearrangements with V and J called. A share of clones is missing; checked studies link under half to unresolved V genes, and the rest is unexplained. The sample table records about 210,000 clones; 80% of these occur just once. The ten largest make up around 13% of the sample. Material for sequencing was peripheral blood. These TCRs come from a human donor in a cohort sampled during active COVID-19.

This clone was recorded once. The rearrangement uses TRBV30 and TRBJ1-2; 8 nucleotides agree with TRBD1. The CDR3 is 11 amino acids. Germline V gene data show CDR1 as GTSNPN and CDR2 as SVGIG (reference sequence). The trim removed 8 bases at V and 8 bases at J, leaving 7 bases unmatched. This CDR3 reads CALITGGGYTF. Written as DNA, the CDR3 is TGTGCCCTTATTACAGGGGGAGGCTACACCTTC.

A note on this clone: At one end the junction does not follow the germline gene, possibly because of a read error. The chain carries TRBV7-7 and TRBJ2-1; 10 nucleotides align to TRBD2. The CDR3 contains 14 residues. CDR1 SSHAT and CDR2 FNYEAQ come from the germline V gene (reference sequence). The CDR3 region is CASSSSSGSGEQFF. DNA of the CDR3: TGTGCTAGCAGCTCATCTAGCGGGAGCGGTGAGCAGTTCTTC.

This sequence joins TRBV28 and TRBJ2-5; tentatively, D is TRBD2 (7 bases). CDR3 length equals 16 residues. Trimming stripped 1 base from V and 7 bases from J, with 19 bases between. The germline V gene has CDR1 MDHEN and CDR2 SYDVKM. The CDR3, as DNA: TGTGCCAGCAGTTTATTCTCTATGGGGGGGCATGGGACCCAGTACTTC. Protein sequence: CASSLFSMGGHGTQYF.